The clone carrying this TCR beta chain was picked up a small number of times. This specimen comes from a study of blood T cell repertoires in COVID-19. At the level of the study: Spain, Italy and the United States supplied samples that represented acute and convalescent COVID-19.

The germline gives CDR1 ENHRY, CDR2 SYGVKD. Losses at the gene ends were 6 bases for V and 6 bases for J; bases not matched to a gene: 10. The CDR3 runs to 15 residues. Authors' processing steps: Reference gene primer amplification in the assay estimated nucleated cell counts. Using immunoSEQ multiplex PCR, the repertoire was profiled, and TCRdb retains in-frame clones only, with some absent. V and J calls and clone size are as listed in that table; D and trimming were resolved from the DNA. The sample contains about 250,000 clones, approximately 86% of which appear only once. This chain joins TRBV10-3 and TRBJ2-2; 7 bases are a match to TRBD1. The source material was peripheral blood. The TCR originated in a human donor with COVID-19, enrolled during active disease. The donor label of this sample is uncertain. CDR3: CAIRGDRERAGELFF. DNA of the CDR3: TGTGCCATCAGGGGAGACAGGGAGCGCGCCGGGGAGCTGTTTTTT.